This TCR beta chain was observed in a study of CD8 T cells in Susac syndrome. The CDR3 runs to 15 residues. CDR1 LGHDT and CDR2 YNNKEL come from the germline V gene (reference sequence). Trimming shortened V by 1 base and J by 4 bases, and 10 bases separated the two germline ends. The RNA input was roughly 0.45 to 1 ug, and it was reverse transcribed with random hexamers. Amplification of the TCR beta CDR3 was carried out by immunoSEQ multiplex PCR, which spanned a total of 54 Vbeta and 13 Jbeta segments. One entry per CDR3 protein, called by TCRdb with MiXCR from the immunoSEQ multiplex PCR reads. Among more than 200,000 distinct CDR3 sequences listed, 92% were seen once.

The TCR comes from a human donor with multiple sclerosis. The sample comprised CD8+ T cells from PBMCs. The chain joins TRBV3-1 to TRBJ2-2; tentatively, D is TRBD2 (6 bases). Here the CDR3 reads CASSQVGLITGELFF. Here the CDR3 DNA reads TGTGCCAGCAGCCAAGTGGGACTCATCACCGGGGAGCTGTTTTTT.